Following are 23 T cell receptor beta chains from one sample sequenced in a study of Graves' ophthalmopathy and Graves' hyperthyroidism. RNA served as the template for amplifying TCR beta CDR3 regions. The first round was an RT-PCR with HTBI primers, and the second round was a multiplex PCR. TCRdb re-derived calls from the multiplex PCR reads in MiXCR, one entry per CDR3 protein. Here the sample spans about 400,000 distinct CDR3 sequences, around 20% being singletons. Source material: peripheral blood. Source of these receptors: a woman under 30 with Graves' ophthalmopathy.

This clonotype was seen many times. The chain recombines TRBV7-9 with TRBJ2-7; TRBD2 matches at 16 bases. There are 17 residues in the CDR3. The germline gives CDR1 SEHNR, CDR2 FQNEAQ (reference sequence). Trimming took 5 bases from V and 5 from J; bases not matched to a gene: 9. CDR3 loop: CASSTGLAGGRGDEQYF. CDR3 nucleotides: TGTGCCAGCAGCACGGGACTAGCGGGAGGGAGAGGGGACGAGCAGTACTTC.

This clonotype occurred a few times. The V gene is TRBV12-3 or TRBV12-4, the J gene TRBJ2-7, with D perhaps TRBD1 or TRBD2 (5 bases each). V lost 5 bases and J lost 4, with 18 bases in between. The CDR3 is made up of 15 amino acids. In DNA form, the CDR3 reads TGTGCCAGCAGTCGAGGGACCTCCGGGGAATACGAGCAGTACTTC. It encodes CASSRGTSGEYEQYF.

This clonotype was counted at least ten times. The rearrangement uses TRBV20-1 and TRBJ1-5, with D possibly matching TRBD1 (6 bases). In germline, CDR1 is DFQATT, CDR2 SNEGSKA (reference sequence). V shed 1 base and J shed 3 bases, with 13 bases lying between them. The CDR3 length is 15 residues. The CDR3 DNA reads as TGCAGTGCTAGAGCTACAGGGATTATCAATCAGCCCCAGCATTTT. Amino acids: CSARATGIINQPQHF.

This clonotype was detected many times. This rearrangement joins TRBV29-1 to TRBJ2-7; 7 bases align to TRBD2. CDR3 length equals 15 residues. After removal of 4 bases from V and 1 base from J, the junction contained 10 bases not matched to a gene. Germline V CDR1 and CDR2: SQVTM, ANQGSEA. The CDR3 loop is CSVVIRGRVSYEQYF. CDR3 DNA sequence: TGCAGCGTTGTGATTCGTGGGAGGGTGTCCTACGAGCAGTACTTC.

As regards this clonotype: This clone may be a read error of a much larger clone one base away. This chain connects TRBV7-2 to TRBJ2-7; 13 bases line up with TRBD2. This CDR3 is built from 14 residues. The V gene's germline CDR1 is SGHTA and CDR2 FQGNSA. The chain's CDR3 is CASSTGTSGNDQYF. The DNA of the CDR3 is TGTGCCAGCAGCACCGGGACTAGCGGGAACGATCAGTACTTC.

This clonotype was detected ten times or more. The chain joins TRBV7-2 to TRBJ1-1, with D perhaps TRBD1 (6 bases). Germline V gives CDR1 SGHTA, CDR2 FQGNSA. Trimming took off 2 bases at V and 0 bases at J, with 16 bases between the two ends. This CDR3 region has 17 residues. The CDR3, as DNA: TGTGCCAGCAGCTTAACTCCCGGGACAAGGGTGAACACTGAAGCTTTCTTT. This sequence encodes CASSLTPGTRVNTEAFF.

This clonotype has at least ten counts. This chain links TRBV5-4 with TRBJ1-2; TRBD1 agrees at 10 bases. Germline CDR1 is SGHNT and CDR2 is YYREEE (reference sequence). The CDR3 loop spans 13 amino acids. V dropped 5 bases and J dropped 9; count of bases not matched to a gene: 7. CDR3 amino acids: CASRSGTGVSYTF. The CDR3 DNA reads as TGTGCCAGCAGGTCTGGGACAGGGGTTAGCTACACCTTC.

This clonotype was detected ten times or more. The rearrangement joins TRBV6-1 to TRBJ1-1; D unresolved. Germline V gives CDR1 MNHNS, CDR2 SASEGT. With 4 bases removed from V and 2 bases from J, the gap between germline ends came to 14 bases. The CDR3 spans 15 residues. The CDR3 protein is CASSAYGVGNTEAFF. The CDR3 coding sequence is TGTGCCAGCAGTGCTTACGGGGTCGGTAACACTGAAGCTTTCTTT.

The table lists this clonotype with many counts. This chain links TRBV4-3 with TRBJ2-7; D is ambiguous. CDR1 is LGHNA and CDR2 is YSLEER in the germline V gene. V lost 5 bases and J lost 3, with 11 bases in between. The CDR3 extends over 13 amino acids. The CDR3 region is CASSSAPNYEQYF. In DNA form, the CDR3 reads TGCGCCAGCAGCTCGGCTCCTAACTACGAGCAGTACTTC.

The sample holds a few counts of this clonotype. V usage is TRBV4-3 and J usage is TRBJ1-6; possibly TRBD1 for D (5 bases). The ends were cut back, 1 base at V and 8 bases at J, with 21 bases in the middle. Germline assignment: CDR1 LGHNA and CDR2 YSLEER. The CDR3 is 18 amino acids. CDR3 loop: CASSQGTTDWPLDSPLHF. The DNA for the CDR3 is TGCGCCAGCAGCCAAGGCACGACAGACTGGCCCTTGGATTCACCCCTCCACTTT.

This clonotype was detected many times. The chain joins TRBV12-3 or TRBV12-4 to TRBJ2-7; no firm D call. The CDR3 has 11 amino acids. V was trimmed by 3 bases and J by 6 bases, leaving 6 bases between them. For the CDR3, the DNA is TGTGCCAGCAGTTTCGGTTCCGAGCAGTACTTC. This codes for CASSFGSEQYF.

This clonotype was detected many times. The V gene is TRBV6-2 or TRBV6-3, the J gene TRBJ1-1, with a possible D match to TRBD1 (5 bases). V lost 7 bases, J lost 1 base, and 22 bases lay in between. This CDR3 has 17 residues. The V gene's germline CDR1 is MNHEY and CDR2 SVGEGT. The CDR3 DNA reads as TGTGCCAGCACCCGTACCACCGGGGGGGTAAAGAACACTGAAGCTTTCTTT. It codes for CASTRTTGGVKNTEAFF.

At least ten counts were recorded for this clonotype. The V call is TRBV30, the J call TRBJ1-3, with a weak D call TRBD1 (6 bases). This CDR3 is 17 amino acids long. Germline V gives CDR1 GTSNPN, CDR2 SVGIG (reference sequence). V dropped 0 bases and J dropped 0 bases, with 15 bases sitting between them. CDR3 sequence: CAWSVRSRGFSGNTIYF. CDR3 sequence (DNA): TGTGCCTGGAGTGTACGGTCTAGGGGGTTCTCTGGAAACACCATATATTTT.

This clonotype was picked up many times. This rearrangement joins TRBV6-1 to TRBJ2-7, with TRBD1 identical over 11 bases. The CDR3 consists of 16 residues. Germline-derived CDR1 and CDR2 are MNHNS and SASEGT. V trimming: 7 bases; J trimming: 1 base; junction bases outside the gene matches: 9. The CDR3 nucleotides are TGTGCCAGCACCAGGACAGGGGGCGACGGTTCCTACGAGCAGTACTTC. It is translated as CASTRTGGDGSYEQYF.

This clonotype was counted at least ten times. The chain uses TRBV28 and TRBJ1-1; no clear D. Germline CDR1 reads MDHEN; CDR2 reads SYDVKM. V was clipped by 8 bases and J by 2 bases, with 15 bases between them. The CDR3 length is 14 residues. The CDR3 DNA reads TGTGCCAGCGGTGATGTTCAGGCAAACACTGAAGCTTTCTTT. Its protein is CASGDVQANTEAFF.

In this sample, this clonotype turned up many times. The chain carries TRBV28 and TRBJ2-3; D not resolved. This CDR3 comprises 18 residues. Trimming stripped 4 bases from V and 1 base from J, with 21 bases between. Germline V gene sequence: CDR1 MDHEN, CDR2 SYDVKM. CDR3: CASSSPLLGGDRTDTQYF. In DNA, the CDR3 is TGTGCCAGCAGTTCTCCGTTGTTAGGTGGAGACCGCACAGATACGCAGTATTTT.

The rearrangement uses TRBV7-8 and TRBJ2-7; TRBD1 might be the D (6 bases). V shed 2 bases and J shed 2 bases, with 13 bases lying between them. This CDR3 has 15 amino acids. Per germline, CDR1 SGHVS and CDR2 FQNEAQ. The CDR3, as DNA: TGTGCCAGCAGCTTATCAAGGGGGAACGCCTACGAGCAGTACTTC. Translating gives CASSLSRGNAYEQYF.

This clonotype has ten or more counts. CDR3 sequence (DNA): TGTGCCAGCAGTGGGGGGAGCCTTAGGGAGACCCAGTACTTC. Protein sequence: CASSGGSLRETQYF. This sequence joins TRBV27 and TRBJ2-5, with D possibly matching TRBD2 (6 bases). CDR3 length equals 14 residues. V lost 5 bases, J lost 5 bases, and 15 bases lay in between. Germline V gene data show CDR1 as MNHEY and CDR2 as SMNVEV (reference sequence).

The table lists this clonotype with many counts. The rearrangement links TRBV28 to TRBJ1-1; weak D call: TRBD1 (6 bases). Germline V gene lookup returns CDR1 MDHEN and CDR2 SYDVKM. CDR3 length equals 14 residues. V shed 6 bases and J shed 6 bases, with 17 bases lying between them. CDR3 residues: CASSPRGGFAEAFF. The CDR3 DNA follows: TGTGCCAGCAGCCCACGGGGGGGCTTCGCTGAAGCTTTCTTT.

This clonotype was detected ten times or more. The J gene is TRBJ2-5, the V gene TRBV28, with 8 bases matching TRBD2. CDR1 MDHEN and CDR2 SYDVKM come from the germline V gene. The CDR3 has 16 amino acids. With 5 bases clipped from V and 6 bases from J, the junction kept 14 bases outside the gene matches. The DNA of the CDR3 is TGTGCCAGCAGTCCCCGCGGTAGCGGGAAGGGAAAGACCCAGTACTTC. Protein: CASSPRGSGKGKTQYF.

This chain connects TRBV7-2 to TRBJ2-7; 8 bases fit TRBD1. V was clipped by 3 bases and J by 2 bases; unmatched bases: 6. Per germline, CDR1 SGHTA and CDR2 FQGNSA. This CDR3 region has 15 residues. CDR3 amino acids: CASSFAAGGPYEQYF. The CDR3, as DNA: TGTGCCAGCAGCTTCGCGGCAGGGGGCCCCTACGAGCAGTACTTC. Supplemented by reference TRBV7-2 and TRBJ2-7, the full variable domain reads GAGVSQSPSNKVTEKGKDVELRCDPISGHTALYWYRQSLGQGLEFLIYFQGNSAPDKSGLPSDRFSAERTGGSVSTLTIQRTQQEDSAVYLCASSFAAGGPYEQYFGPGTRLTVT.

This clonotype occurred many times. The chain joins TRBV19 to TRBJ1-1; the match to TRBD1 covers 9 bases. Germline trimming cut 5 bases from V and 0 bases from J; bases unmatched to any gene: 10. Germline V gene sequence: CDR1 LNHDA, CDR2 SQIVND (reference sequence). CDR3 length: 17 residues. CDR3 protein: CASSAPGQGSLNTEAFF. The CDR3 nucleotides are TGTGCCAGTAGTGCCCCGGGACAGGGCTCATTGAACACTGAAGCTTTCTTT.

This clonotype was found many times. The chain carries TRBV30 and TRBJ1-5; D might be TRBD1 (5 bases). The ends were cut back, 0 bases at V and 2 bases at J, with 8 bases in the middle. Germline CDR1 is GTSNPN and CDR2 is SVGIG (reference sequence). There are 14 residues in the CDR3. CDR3 sequence: CAWSVGTGNQPQHF. Here the CDR3 DNA reads TGTGCCTGGAGTGTAGGGACTGGCAATCAGCCCCAGCATTTT.